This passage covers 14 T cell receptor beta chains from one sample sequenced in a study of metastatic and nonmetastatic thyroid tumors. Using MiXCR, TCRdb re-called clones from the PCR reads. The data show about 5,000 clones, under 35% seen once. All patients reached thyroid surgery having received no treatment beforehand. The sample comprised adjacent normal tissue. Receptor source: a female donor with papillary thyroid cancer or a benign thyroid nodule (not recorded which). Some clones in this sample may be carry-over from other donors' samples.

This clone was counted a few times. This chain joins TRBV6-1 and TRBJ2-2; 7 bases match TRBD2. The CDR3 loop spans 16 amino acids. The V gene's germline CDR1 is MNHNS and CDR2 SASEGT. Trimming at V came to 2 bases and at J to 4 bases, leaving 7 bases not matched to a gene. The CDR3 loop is CASSESAGVRTGELFF. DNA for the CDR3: TGTGCCAGCAGTGAAAGTGCGGGAGTTCGCACCGGGGAGCTGTTTTTT.

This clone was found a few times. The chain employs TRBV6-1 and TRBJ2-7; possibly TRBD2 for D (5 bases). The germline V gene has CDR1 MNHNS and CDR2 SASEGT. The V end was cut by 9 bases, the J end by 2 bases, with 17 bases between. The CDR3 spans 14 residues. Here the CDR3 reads CASSPGSAAYEQYF. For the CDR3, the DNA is TGTGCCAGTAGTCCGGGATCTGCAGCCTACGAGCAGTACTTC.

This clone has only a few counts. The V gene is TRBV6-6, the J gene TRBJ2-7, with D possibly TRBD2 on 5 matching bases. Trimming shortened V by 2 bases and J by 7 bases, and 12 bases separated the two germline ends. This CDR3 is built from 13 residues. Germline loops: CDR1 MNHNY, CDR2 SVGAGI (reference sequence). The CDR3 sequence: CASSYDSSGEQYF. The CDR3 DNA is TGTGCCAGCAGTTACGATAGCTCGGGGGAGCAGTACTTC.

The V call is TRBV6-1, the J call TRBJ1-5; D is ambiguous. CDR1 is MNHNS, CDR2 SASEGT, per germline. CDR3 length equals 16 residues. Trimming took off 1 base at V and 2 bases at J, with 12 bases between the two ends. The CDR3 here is CASSEEVRSGNQPQHF. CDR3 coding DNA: TGTGCCAGCAGTGAAGAGGTCAGATCAGGCAATCAGCCCCAGCATTTT.

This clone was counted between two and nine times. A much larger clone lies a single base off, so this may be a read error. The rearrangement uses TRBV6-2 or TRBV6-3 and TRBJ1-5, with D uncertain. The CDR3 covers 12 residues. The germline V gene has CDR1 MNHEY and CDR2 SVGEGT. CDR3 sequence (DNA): TGTGCCGGCAGTTCCTGGAATCATCCCCAGCACTTT. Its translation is CAGSSWNHPQHF.

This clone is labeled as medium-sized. The CDR3 protein is CASSQQGADYGYTF. CDR3 DNA sequence: TGTGCCAGCAGCCAACAGGGGGCGGACTATGGCTACACCTTC. The rearrangement joins TRBV3-1 to TRBJ1-2, with 8 bases aligning to TRBD1. CDR3 length: 14 residues. Trimming removed 2 bases from V and 3 bases from J; junction bases left unmatched: 2. Germline assignment: CDR1 LGHDT and CDR2 YNNKEL (reference sequence).

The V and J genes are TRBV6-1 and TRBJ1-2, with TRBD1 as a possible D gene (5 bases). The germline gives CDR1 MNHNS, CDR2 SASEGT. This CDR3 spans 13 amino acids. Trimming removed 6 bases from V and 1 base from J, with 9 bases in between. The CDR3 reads CASRQGFNYGYTF. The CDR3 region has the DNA TGTGCCAGCAGGCAGGGTTTTAACTATGGCTACACCTTC.

The CDR3 DNA reads TGCAGTGCTGTGGGCAGCGGGAGGACAACTCGGAGCAATGAGCAGTTCTTC. Its protein is CSAVGSGRTTRSNEQFF. V usage is TRBV20-1 and J usage is TRBJ2-1; 9 positions agree with TRBD2. Unmatched junction bases numbered 17, after V lost 5 bases and J lost 6 bases. The CDR3 is made up of 17 amino acids. Germline V gene data show CDR1 as DFQATT and CDR2 as SNEGSKA (reference sequence).

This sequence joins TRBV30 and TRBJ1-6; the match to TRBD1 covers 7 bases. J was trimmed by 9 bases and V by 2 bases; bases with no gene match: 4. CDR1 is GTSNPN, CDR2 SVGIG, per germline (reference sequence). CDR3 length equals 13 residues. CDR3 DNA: TGTGCCTGGAGTAGGGCAGGGGGTTCACCCCTCCACTTT. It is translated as CAWSRAGGSPLHF.

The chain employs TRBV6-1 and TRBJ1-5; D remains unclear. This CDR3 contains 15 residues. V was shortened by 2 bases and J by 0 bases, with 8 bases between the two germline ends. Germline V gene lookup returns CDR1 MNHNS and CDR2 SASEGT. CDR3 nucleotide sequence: TGTGCCAGCAGTGAATACGGATATAGCAATCAGCCCCAGCATTTT. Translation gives CASSEYGYSNQPQHF.

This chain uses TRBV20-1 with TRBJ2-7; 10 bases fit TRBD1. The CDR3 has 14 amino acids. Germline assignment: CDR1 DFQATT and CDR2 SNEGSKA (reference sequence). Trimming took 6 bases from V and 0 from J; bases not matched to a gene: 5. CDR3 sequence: CSAFRTGGSYEQYF. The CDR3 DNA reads TGCAGTGCCTTTAGGACAGGGGGCTCCTACGAGCAGTACTTC.

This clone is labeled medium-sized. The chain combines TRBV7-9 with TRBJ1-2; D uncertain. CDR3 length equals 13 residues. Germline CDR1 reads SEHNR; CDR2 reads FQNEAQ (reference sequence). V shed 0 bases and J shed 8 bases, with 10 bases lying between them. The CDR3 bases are TGTGCCAGCAGCTTAGCGCAAAGCTGGGGCTACACCTTC. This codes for CASSLAQSWGYTF.

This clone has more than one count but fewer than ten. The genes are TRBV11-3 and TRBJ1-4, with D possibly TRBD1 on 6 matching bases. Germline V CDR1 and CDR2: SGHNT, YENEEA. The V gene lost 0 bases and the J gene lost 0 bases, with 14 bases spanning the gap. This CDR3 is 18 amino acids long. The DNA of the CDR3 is TGTGCCAGCAGCTTAGAGACAGGTGCCTTTGCAACTAATGAAAAACTGTTTTTT. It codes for CASSLETGAFATNEKLFF.

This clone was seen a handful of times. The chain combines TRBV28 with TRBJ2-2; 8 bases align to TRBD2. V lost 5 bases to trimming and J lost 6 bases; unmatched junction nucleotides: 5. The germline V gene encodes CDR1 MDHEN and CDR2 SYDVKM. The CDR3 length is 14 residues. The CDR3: CASSMTSAAGELFF. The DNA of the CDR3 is TGTGCCAGCAGTATGACTAGCGCGGCCGGGGAGCTGTTTTTT.